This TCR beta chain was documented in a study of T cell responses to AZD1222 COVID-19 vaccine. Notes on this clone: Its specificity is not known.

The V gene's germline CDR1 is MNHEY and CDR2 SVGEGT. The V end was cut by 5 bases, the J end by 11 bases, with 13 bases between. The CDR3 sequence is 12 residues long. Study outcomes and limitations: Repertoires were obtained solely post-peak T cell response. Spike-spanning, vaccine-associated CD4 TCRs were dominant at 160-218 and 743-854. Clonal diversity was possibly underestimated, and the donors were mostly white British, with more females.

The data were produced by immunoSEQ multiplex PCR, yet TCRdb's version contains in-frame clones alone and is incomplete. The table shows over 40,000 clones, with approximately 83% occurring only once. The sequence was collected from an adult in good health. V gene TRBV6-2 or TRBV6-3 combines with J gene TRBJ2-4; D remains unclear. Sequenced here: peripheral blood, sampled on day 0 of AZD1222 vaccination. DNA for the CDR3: TGTGCCAGCAGTACGATAGATACTCTTCAGTACTTC. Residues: CASSTIDTLQYF.